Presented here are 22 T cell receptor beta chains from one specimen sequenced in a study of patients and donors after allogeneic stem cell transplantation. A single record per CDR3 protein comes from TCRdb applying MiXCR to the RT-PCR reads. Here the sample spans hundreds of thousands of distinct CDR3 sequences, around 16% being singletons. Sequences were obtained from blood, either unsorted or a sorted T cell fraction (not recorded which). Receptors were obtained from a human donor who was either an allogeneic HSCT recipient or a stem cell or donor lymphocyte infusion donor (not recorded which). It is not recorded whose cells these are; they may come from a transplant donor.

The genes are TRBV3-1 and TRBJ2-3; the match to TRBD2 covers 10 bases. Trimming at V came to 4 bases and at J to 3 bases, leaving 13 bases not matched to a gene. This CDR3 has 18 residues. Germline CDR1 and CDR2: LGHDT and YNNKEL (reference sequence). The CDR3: CASSPQGSGRAPTDTQYF. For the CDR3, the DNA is TGTGCCAGCAGCCCTCAGGGCAGCGGGAGGGCCCCGACAGATACGCAGTATTTT.

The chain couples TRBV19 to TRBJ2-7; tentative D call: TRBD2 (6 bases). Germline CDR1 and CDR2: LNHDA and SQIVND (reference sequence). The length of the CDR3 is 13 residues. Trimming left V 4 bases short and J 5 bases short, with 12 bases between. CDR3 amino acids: CASSSGIPHEQYF. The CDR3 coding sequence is TGTGCCAGTAGTAGCGGGATCCCCCACGAGCAGTACTTC.

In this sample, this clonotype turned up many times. CDR3 bases: TGCAGTGCAAACCGGGGAGGATGGGCAGATACGCAGTATTTT. Residues: CSANRGGWADTQYF. The V gene is TRBV20-1, the J gene TRBJ2-3; possible D gene TRBD2, 6 bases. Germline assignment: CDR1 DFQATT and CDR2 SNEGSKA (reference sequence). V lost 6 bases to trimming and J lost 4 bases, with 17 bases between them. This CDR3 contains 14 residues.

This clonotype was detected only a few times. The CDR3 here is CASSHSPWGIYEQYF. For the CDR3, the DNA is TGCGCCAGCAGCCACAGCCCTTGGGGCATATACGAGCAGTACTTC. J is TRBJ2-7 and V is TRBV4-3; D is possibly TRBD1 (5 bases). CDR1 is LGHNA, CDR2 YSLEER, per germline. The V end lost 3 bases, the J end lost 4 bases, and 16 bases lay between the germline ends. This CDR3 spans 15 amino acids.

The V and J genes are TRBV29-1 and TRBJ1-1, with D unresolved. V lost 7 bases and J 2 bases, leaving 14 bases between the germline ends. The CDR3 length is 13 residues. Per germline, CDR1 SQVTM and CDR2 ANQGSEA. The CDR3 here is CSAIPGGNTEAFF. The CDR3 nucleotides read TGCAGCGCCATCCCCGGAGGAAACACTGAAGCTTTCTTT.

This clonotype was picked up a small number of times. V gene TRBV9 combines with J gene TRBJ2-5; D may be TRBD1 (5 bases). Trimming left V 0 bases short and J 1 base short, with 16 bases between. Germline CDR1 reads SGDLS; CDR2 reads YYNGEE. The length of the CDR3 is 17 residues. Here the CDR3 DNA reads TGTGCCAGCAGCGTAGGCCTCTTCAGTACAGGCCAAGAGACCCAGTACTTC. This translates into CASSVGLFSTGQETQYF.

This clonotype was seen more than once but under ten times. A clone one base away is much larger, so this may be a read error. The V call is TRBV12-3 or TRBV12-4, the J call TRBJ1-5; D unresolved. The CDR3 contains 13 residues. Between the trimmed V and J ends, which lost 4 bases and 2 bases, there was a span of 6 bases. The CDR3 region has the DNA TGTGCCAGCAGTTGGACGGGCAATCAGCCCCAGCATTTT. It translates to CASSWTGNQPQHF.

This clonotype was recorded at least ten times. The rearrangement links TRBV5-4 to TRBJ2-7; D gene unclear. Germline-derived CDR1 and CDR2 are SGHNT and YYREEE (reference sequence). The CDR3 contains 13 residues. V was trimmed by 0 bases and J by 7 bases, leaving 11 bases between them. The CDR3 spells CASSLDILWEQYF. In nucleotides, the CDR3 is TGTGCCAGCAGCTTGGACATACTCTGGGAGCAGTACTTC. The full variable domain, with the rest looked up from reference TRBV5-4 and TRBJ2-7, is ETGVTQSPTHLIKTRGQQVTLRCSSQSGHNTVSWYQQALGQGPQFIFQYYREEENGRGNFPPRFSGLQFPNYSSELNVNALELDDSALYLCASSLDILWEQYFGPGTRLTVT.

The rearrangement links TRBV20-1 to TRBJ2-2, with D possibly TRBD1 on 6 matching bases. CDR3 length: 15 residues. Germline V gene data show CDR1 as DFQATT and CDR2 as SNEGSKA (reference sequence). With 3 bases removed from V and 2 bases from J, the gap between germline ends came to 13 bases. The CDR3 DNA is TGCAGTGCTAGGCCCGGGACATTAAACACCGGGGAGCTGTTTTTT. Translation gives CSARPGTLNTGELFF.

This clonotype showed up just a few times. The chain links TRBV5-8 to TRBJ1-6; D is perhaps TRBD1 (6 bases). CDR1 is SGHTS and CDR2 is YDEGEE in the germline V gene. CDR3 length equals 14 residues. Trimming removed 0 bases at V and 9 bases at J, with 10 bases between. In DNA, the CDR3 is TGTGCCAGCAGCTTGGACAGGGTTGGTTCACCCCTCCACTTT. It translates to CASSLDRVGSPLHF. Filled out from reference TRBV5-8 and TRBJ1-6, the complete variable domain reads EAGVTQSPTHLIKTRGQQATLRCSPISGHTSVYWYQQALGLGLQFLLWYDEGEERNRGNFPPRFSGRQFPNYSSELNVNALELEDSALYLCASSLDRVGSPLHFGNGTRLTVT.

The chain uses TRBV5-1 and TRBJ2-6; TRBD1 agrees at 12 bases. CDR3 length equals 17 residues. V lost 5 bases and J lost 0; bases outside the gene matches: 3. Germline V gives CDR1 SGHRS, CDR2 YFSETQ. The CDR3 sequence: CASSPGQGASGANVLTF. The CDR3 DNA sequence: TGCGCCAGCAGTCCGGGACAGGGGGCCTCTGGGGCCAACGTCCTGACTTTC. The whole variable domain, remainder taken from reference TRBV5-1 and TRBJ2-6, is KAGVTQTPRYLIKTRGQQVTLSCSPISGHRSVSWYQQTPGQGLQFLFEYFSETQRNKGNFPGRFSGRQFSNSRSEMNVSTLELGDSALYLCASSPGQGASGANVLTFGAGSRLTVL.

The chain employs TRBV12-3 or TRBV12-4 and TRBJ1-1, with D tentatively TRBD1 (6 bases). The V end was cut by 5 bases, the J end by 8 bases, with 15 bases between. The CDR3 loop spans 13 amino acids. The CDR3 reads CASSPQGSIEAFF. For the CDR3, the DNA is TGTGCCAGCAGTCCCCAGGGGTCCATCGAAGCTTTCTTT.

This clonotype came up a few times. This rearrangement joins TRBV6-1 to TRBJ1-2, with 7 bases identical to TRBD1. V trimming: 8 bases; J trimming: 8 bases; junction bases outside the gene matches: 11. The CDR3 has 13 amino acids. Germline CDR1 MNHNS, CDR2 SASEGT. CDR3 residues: CASALRQGGGYTF. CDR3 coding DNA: TGTGCCAGCGCATTACGACAGGGCGGCGGCTACACCTTC.

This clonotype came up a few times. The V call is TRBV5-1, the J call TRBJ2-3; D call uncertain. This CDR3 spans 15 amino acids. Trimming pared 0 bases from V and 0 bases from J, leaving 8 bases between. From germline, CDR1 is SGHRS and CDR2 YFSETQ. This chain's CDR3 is CASSLVHLSTDTQYF. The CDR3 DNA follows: TGCGCCAGCAGCTTGGTACACCTAAGCACAGATACGCAGTATTTT.

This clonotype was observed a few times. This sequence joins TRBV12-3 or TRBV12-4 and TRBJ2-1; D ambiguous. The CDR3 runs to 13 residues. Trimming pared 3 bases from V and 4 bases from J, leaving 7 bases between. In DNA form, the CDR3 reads TGTGCCAGCAGTTTTCTGGTATACAATGAGCAGTTCTTC. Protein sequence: CASSFLVYNEQFF.

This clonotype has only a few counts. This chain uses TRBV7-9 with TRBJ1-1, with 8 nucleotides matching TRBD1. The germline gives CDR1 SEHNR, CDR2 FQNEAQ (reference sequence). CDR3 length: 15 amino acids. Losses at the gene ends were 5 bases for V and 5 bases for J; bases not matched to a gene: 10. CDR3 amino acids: CASSNHGQGDTEAFF. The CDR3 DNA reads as TGTGCCAGCAGCAACCATGGACAGGGAGATACTGAAGCTTTCTTT.

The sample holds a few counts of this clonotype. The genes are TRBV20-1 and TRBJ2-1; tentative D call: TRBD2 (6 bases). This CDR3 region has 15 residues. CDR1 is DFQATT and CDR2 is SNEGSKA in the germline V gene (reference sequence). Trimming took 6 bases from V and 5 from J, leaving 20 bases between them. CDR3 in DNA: TGCAGTGCCCTGACCGGGAGCGGTGCAGACAATGAGCAGTTCTTC. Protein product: CSALTGSGADNEQFF.

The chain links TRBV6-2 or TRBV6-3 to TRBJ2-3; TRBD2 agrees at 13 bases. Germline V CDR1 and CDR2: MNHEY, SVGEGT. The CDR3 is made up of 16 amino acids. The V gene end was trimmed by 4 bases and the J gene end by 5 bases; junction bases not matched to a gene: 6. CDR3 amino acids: CASSSGLAGYKDTQYF. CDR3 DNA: TGTGCCAGCAGTTCGGGACTAGCGGGATATAAAGATACGCAGTATTTT.

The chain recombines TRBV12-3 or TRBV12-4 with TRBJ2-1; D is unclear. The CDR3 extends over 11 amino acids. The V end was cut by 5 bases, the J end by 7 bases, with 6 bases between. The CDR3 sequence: CASSSTNEQFF. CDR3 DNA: TGTGCCAGCAGTAGTACGAATGAGCAGTTCTTC.

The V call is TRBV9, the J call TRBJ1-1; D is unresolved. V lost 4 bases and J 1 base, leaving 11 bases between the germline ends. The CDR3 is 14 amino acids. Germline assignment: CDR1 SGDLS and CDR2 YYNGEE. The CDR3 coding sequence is TGTGCCAGCAGCCCCCACAGAAAGAACACTGAAGCTTTCTTT. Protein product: CASSPHRKNTEAFF.

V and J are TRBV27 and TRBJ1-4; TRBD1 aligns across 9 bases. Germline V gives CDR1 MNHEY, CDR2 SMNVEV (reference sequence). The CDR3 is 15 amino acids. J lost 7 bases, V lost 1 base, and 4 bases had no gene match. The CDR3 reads CASSLFGTGREKLFF. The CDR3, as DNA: TGTGCCAGCAGTTTATTTGGGACAGGGCGTGAAAAACTGTTTTTT.

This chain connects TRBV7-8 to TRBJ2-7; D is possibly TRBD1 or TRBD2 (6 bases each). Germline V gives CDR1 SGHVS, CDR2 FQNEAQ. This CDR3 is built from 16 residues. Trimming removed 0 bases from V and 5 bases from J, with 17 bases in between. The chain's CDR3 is CASSLAGGGYRNEQYF. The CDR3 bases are TGTGCCAGCAGCTTAGCTGGAGGGGGGTATCGTAACGAGCAGTACTTC.